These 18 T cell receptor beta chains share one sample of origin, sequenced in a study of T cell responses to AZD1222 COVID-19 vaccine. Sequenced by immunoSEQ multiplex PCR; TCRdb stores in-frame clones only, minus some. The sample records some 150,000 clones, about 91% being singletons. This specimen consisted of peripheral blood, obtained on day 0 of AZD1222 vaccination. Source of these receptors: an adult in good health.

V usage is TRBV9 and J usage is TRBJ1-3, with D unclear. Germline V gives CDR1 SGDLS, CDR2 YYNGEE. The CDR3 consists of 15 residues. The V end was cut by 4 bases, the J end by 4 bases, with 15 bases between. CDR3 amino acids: CASSPRTAQGNTIYF. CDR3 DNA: TGTGCCAGCAGCCCCCGGACGGCTCAGGGAAACACCATATATTTT.

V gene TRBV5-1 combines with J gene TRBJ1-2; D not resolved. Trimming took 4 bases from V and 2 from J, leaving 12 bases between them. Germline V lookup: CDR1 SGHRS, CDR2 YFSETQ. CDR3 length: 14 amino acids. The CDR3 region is CASSPIDLNYGYTF. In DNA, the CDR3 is TGCGCCAGCAGCCCTATCGACCTCAACTATGGCTACACCTTC.

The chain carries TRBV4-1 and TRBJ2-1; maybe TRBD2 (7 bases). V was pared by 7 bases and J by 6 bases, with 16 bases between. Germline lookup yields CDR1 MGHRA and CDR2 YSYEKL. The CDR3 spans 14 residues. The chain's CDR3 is CASNSGGGFNEQFF. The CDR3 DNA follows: TGCGCCAGCAACTCCGGCGGGGGCTTCAATGAGCAGTTCTTC.

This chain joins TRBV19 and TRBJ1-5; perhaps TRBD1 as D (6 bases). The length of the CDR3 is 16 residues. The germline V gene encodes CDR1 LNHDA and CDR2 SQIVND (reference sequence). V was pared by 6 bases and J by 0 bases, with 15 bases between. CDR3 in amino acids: CASRPLPGASNQPQHF. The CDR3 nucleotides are TGTGCCAGTAGACCTCTCCCGGGGGCTAGCAATCAGCCCCAGCATTTT. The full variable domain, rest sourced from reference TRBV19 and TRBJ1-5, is DGGITQSPKYLFRKEGQNVTLSCEQNLNHDAMYWYRQDPGQGLRLIYYSQIVNDFQKGDIAEGYSVSREKKESFPLTVTSAQKNPTAFYLCASRPLPGASNQPQHFGDGTRLSIL.

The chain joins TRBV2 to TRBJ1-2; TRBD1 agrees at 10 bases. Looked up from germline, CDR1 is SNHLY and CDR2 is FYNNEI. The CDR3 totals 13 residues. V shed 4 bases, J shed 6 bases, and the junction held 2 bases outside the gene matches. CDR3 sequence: CASSGTGGDGYTF. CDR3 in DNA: TGTGCCAGCAGTGGGACAGGGGGGGATGGCTACACCTTC.

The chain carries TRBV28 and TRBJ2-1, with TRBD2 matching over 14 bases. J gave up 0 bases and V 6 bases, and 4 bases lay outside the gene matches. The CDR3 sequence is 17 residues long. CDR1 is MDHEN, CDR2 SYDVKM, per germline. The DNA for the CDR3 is TGTGCCAGCAGCCGGACTAGCGGGAGGAGCTCCTACAATGAGCAGTTCTTC. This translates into CASSRTSGRSSYNEQFF. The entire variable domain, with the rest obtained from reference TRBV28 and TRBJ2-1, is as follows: DVKVTQSSRYLVKRTGEKVFLECVQDMDHENMFWYRQDPGLGLRLIYFSYDVKMKEKGDIPEGYSVSREKKERFSLILESASTNQTSMYLCASSRTSGRSSYNEQFFGPGTRLTVL.

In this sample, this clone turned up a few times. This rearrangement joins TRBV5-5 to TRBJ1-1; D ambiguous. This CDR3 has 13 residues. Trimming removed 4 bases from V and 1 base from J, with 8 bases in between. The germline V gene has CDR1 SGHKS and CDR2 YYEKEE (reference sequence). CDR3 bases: TGTGCCAGCAGCCCCTTCTGGAACACTGAAGCTTTCTTT. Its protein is CASSPFWNTEAFF.

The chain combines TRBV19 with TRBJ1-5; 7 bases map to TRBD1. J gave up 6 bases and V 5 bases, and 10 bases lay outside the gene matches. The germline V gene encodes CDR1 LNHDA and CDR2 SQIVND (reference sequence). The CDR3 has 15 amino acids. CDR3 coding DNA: TGTGCCAGTAGTTCATCCCGGGACAGCCGTCAGCCCCAGCATTTT. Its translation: CASSSSRDSRQPQHF.

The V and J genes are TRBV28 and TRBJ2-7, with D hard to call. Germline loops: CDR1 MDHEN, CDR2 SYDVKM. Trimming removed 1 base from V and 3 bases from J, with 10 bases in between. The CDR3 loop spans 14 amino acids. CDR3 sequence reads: CASSLYNPNYEQYF. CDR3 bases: TGTGCCAGCAGTTTATACAATCCGAACTACGAGCAGTACTTC.

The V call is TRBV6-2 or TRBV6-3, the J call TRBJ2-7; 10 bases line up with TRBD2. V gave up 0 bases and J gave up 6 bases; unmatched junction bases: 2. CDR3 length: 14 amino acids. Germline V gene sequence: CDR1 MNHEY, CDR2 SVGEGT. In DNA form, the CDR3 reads TGTGCCAGCAGTTACTCAAGCGGGAGGGTCGAGCAGTACTTC. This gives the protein CASSYSSGRVEQYF.

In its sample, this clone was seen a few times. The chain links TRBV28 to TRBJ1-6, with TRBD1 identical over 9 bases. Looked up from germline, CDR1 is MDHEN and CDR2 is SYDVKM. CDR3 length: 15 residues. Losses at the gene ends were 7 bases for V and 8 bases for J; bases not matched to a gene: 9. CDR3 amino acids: CASTSGQGGDSPLHF. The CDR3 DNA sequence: TGTGCCAGCACCTCGGGACAGGGTGGGGATTCACCCCTCCACTTT.

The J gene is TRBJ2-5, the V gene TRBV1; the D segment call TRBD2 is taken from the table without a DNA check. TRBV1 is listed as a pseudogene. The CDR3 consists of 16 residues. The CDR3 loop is CTSSQSGGGGTETQYF. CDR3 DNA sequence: TGCACCAGCAGCCAAAGCGGTGGTGGGGGGACGGAGACCCAGTACTTC.

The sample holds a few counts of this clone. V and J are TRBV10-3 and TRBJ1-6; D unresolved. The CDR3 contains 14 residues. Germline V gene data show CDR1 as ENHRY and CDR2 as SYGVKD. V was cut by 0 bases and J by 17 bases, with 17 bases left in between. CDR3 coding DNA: TGTGCCATCAGTGAGTCTAAGAACGGGCCCCCCTTCCACTTT. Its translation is CAISESKNGPPFHF.

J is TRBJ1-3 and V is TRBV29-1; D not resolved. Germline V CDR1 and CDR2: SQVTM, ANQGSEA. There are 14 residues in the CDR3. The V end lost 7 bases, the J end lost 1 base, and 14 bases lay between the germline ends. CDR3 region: CSARGAGSGNTIYF. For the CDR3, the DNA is TGCAGCGCACGGGGTGCGGGTTCTGGAAACACCATATATTTT.

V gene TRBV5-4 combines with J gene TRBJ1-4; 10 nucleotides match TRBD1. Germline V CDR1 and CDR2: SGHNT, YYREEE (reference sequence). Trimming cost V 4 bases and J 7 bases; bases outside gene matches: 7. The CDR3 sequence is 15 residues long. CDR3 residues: CASSSGTGDGEKLFF. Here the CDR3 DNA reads TGTGCCAGCAGCAGCGGGACAGGGGATGGTGAAAAACTGTTTTTT.

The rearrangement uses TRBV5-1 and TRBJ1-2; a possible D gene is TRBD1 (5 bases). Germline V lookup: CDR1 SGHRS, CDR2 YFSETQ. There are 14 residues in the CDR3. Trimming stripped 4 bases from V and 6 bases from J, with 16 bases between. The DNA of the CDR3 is TGCGCCAGCAGCCCCCGCGGGGGTTGGGATGGCTACACCTTC. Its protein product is CASSPRGGWDGYTF.

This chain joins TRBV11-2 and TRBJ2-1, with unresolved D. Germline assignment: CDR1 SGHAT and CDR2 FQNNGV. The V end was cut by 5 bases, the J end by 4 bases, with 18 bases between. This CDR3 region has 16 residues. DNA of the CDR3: TGTGCCAGCAGCCCGAACCCCAGCGAGCCTTACAATGAGCAGTTCTTC. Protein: CASSPNPSEPYNEQFF.

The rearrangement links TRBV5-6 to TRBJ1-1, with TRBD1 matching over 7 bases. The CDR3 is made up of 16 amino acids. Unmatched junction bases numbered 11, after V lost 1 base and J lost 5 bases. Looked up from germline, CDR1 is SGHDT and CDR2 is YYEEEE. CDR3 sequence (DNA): TGTGCCAGCAGCTTGTCGGAGGGGGCGCTGAGGACTGAAGCTTTCTTT. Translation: CASSLSEGALRTEAFF.